The 28 T cell receptor beta chains in this list originate from one sample, sequenced in a study of blood T cell repertoires in COVID-19 (dated by TCRdb to 2018 to 2021). The library was prepared using the immunoSEQ multiplex PCR assay. What TCRdb holds here is the immuneACCESS table cut down to in-frame rearrangements. Part of the clones is not present; checked against another copy, under half of the missing clones reflect an unresolved V gene, and the others are unexplained. The sample contains around 52,000 clones, 87% of them found a single time. Of the sample, roughly 21% falls within the top ten clones. The sequencing input was peripheral blood. These TCRs come from a woman of 80 years or more with COVID-19, enrolled during active disease.

The CDR3, as DNA: TGTGCCAGCAACACAGGGGGGAGAGACAAGTCACCCCTCCACTTT. It yields the protein CASNTGGRDKSPLHF. This chain links TRBV5-4 with TRBJ1-6; the match to TRBD1 covers 8 bases. The CDR3 covers 15 residues. Trimming at V came to 6 bases and at J to 10 bases, leaving 12 bases not matched to a gene. Germline CDR1 and CDR2: SGHNT and YYREEE (reference sequence).

This clone was detected only a few times. This sequence joins TRBV6-6 and TRBJ1-5, with TRBD1 as a possible D gene (5 bases). Trimming pared 5 bases from V and 0 bases from J, leaving 20 bases between. The CDR3 is made up of 18 amino acids. Germline V gives CDR1 MNHNY, CDR2 SVGAGI (reference sequence). The CDR3 is CASSPRAGPTNSNQPQHF. Written as DNA, the CDR3 is TGTGCCAGCAGTCCCCGCGCAGGGCCCACGAATAGCAATCAGCCCCAGCATTTT.

The chain recombines TRBV12-3 or TRBV12-4 with TRBJ1-5; D uncertain. CDR3 length equals 12 residues. Trimming removed 6 bases at V and 0 bases at J, with 3 bases between. CDR3 protein: CASRYSNQPQHF. The CDR3 coding sequence is TGTGCCAGCAGATATAGCAATCAGCCCCAGCATTTT.

The chain carries TRBV12-5 and TRBJ1-2, with D possibly TRBD1 on 5 matching bases. In germline, CDR1 is LGHNT, CDR2 FRNRAP. V dropped 1 base and J dropped 7 bases, with 10 bases sitting between them. The CDR3 is 13 amino acids. The CDR3 protein is CASGLGGVVGYTF. The CDR3, as DNA: TGTGCTAGTGGTTTGGGGGGGGTCGTTGGCTACACCTTC.

The chain uses TRBV7-6 and TRBJ2-2; D gene uncertain. The ends were cut back, 4 bases at V and 1 base at J, with 7 bases in the middle. The CDR3 is 14 residues long. CDR1 and CDR2 (germline): SGHVS, FNYEAQ. The CDR3 coding sequence is TGTGCCAGCAGCTCCCGACAGAACACCGGGGAGCTGTTTTTT. This gives the protein CASSSRQNTGELFF.

The chain has TRBV3-1 (or the pseudogene TRBV3-2) and TRBJ1-6, with D possibly TRBD1 on 5 matching bases. Trimming took off 0 bases at V and 0 bases at J, with 9 bases between the two ends. The CDR3 is made up of 17 amino acids. From germline, CDR1 is LGHDT and CDR2 YNNKEL (reference sequence). CDR3: CASSQDGASSYNSPLHF. The CDR3 nucleotides are TGTGCCAGCAGCCAAGATGGGGCCAGCTCCTATAATTCACCCCTCCACTTT.

The chain recombines TRBV4-2 with TRBJ2-7; 8 bases are shared with TRBD2. Trimming cost V 0 bases and J 1 base; bases outside gene matches: 2. Germline-derived CDR1 and CDR2 are LGHNA and YNFKEQ. The CDR3 has 15 amino acids. For the CDR3, the DNA is TGTGCCAGCAGCCAAGAGACTAGCGATTCCTACGAGCAGTACTTC. This sequence encodes CASSQETSDSYEQYF.

This clone appeared once. The genes are TRBV30 and TRBJ2-5; D not certain. Trimming left V 2 bases short and J 3 bases short, with 10 bases between. The CDR3 runs to 13 residues. Germline-derived CDR1 and CDR2 are GTSNPN and SVGIG (reference sequence). The CDR3 nucleotides read TGTGCCTGGAGTAGGCTACAGAAAGAGACCCAGTACTTC. This translates into CAWSRLQKETQYF.

The chain recombines TRBV5-1 with TRBJ2-5; the D is unclear. CDR3 length: 16 amino acids. Germline values: CDR1 SGHRS, CDR2 YFSETQ. V was shortened by 2 bases and J by 2 bases, with 16 bases between the two germline ends. The CDR3 loop reads CASSFIPRITQETQYF. As DNA, the CDR3 is TGCGCCAGCAGCTTTATACCGAGGATTACACAAGAGACCCAGTACTTC.

The chain is built from TRBV6-5 and TRBJ2-4; 7 bases match TRBD1. Germline V gene sequence: CDR1 MNHEY, CDR2 SVGAGI. The J segment lost 0 bases and the V segment lost 6 bases, leaving 5 bases of the junction unmatched. CDR3 length: 15 residues. This CDR3 reads CASSPGGKAKNIQYF. CDR3 DNA: TGTGCCAGCAGCCCAGGGGGAAAAGCCAAAAACATTCAGTACTTC.

The rearrangement uses TRBV24-1 and TRBJ2-1, with TRBD1 matching 8 bases. The junction had 8 bases not matched to a gene; V was cut back by 2 bases and J by 6 bases. The CDR3 sequence is 16 residues long. CDR1 KGHDR and CDR2 SFDVKD come from the germline V gene. The CDR3 sequence: CATSDSRGPGGNEQFF. In nucleotides, the CDR3 is TGTGCCACCAGTGATTCCAGGGGGCCCGGGGGCAATGAGCAGTTCTTC.

V usage is TRBV5-1 and J usage is TRBJ1-5; possibly TRBD1 for D (6 bases). The CDR3 sequence is 14 residues long. Germline CDR1 is SGHRS and CDR2 is YFSETQ. With 2 bases removed from V and 6 bases from J, the gap between germline ends came to 12 bases. This CDR3 is CASSLEGVGQPQHF. The CDR3 nucleotides are TGCGCCAGCAGCTTAGAGGGGGTGGGTCAGCCCCAGCATTTT.

The rearrangement links TRBV25-1 to TRBJ2-1; the D gene is possibly TRBD2 (5 bases). The V gene's germline CDR1 is MGHDK and CDR2 SYGVNS. Trimming cost V 7 bases and J 7 bases, with 14 bases left between them. The CDR3 runs 13 residues. CDR3 sequence: CASTHFRGNEQFF. The CDR3 DNA reads TGTGCCAGCACCCACTTTAGAGGGAATGAGCAGTTCTTC.

This chain uses TRBV29-1 with TRBJ2-3; D not resolved. The CDR3 runs 11 residues. With 4 bases removed from V and 1 base from J, the gap between germline ends came to 3 bases. The germline CDR1 and CDR2 sequences are SQVTM and ANQGSEA. In DNA, the CDR3 is TGCAGCGTTGGAGGCACAGATACGCAGTATTTT. This translates into CSVGGTDTQYF.

The J gene is TRBJ2-3, the V gene TRBV10-2; 13 nucleotides line up with TRBD2. The CDR3 sequence is 20 residues long. The junction had 9 bases not matched to a gene; V was cut back by 0 bases and J by 0 bases. Germline CDR1 and CDR2: WSHSY and SAAADI. CDR3 residues: CASSESLLAGGRRSTDTQYF. The CDR3 DNA sequence: TGCGCCAGCAGTGAGTCCTTACTAGCGGGGGGGCGTCGGAGCACAGATACGCAGTATTTT.

The J gene is TRBJ1-1, the V gene TRBV2; D is perhaps TRBD1 (5 bases). In germline, CDR1 is SNHLY, CDR2 FYNNEI. The CDR3 sequence is 13 residues long. Trimming took 4 bases from V and 3 from J, leaving 9 bases between them. The CDR3 region has the DNA TGTGCCAGCAGTGTAATAGGGGACACTGAAGCTTTCTTT. Protein: CASSVIGDTEAFF.

The chain joins TRBV10-2 to TRBJ1-2, with 9 bases identical to TRBD1. J gave up 8 bases and V 8 bases, and 9 bases lay outside the gene matches. The CDR3 sequence is 13 residues long. CDR1 and CDR2 from the germline V gene are WSHSY and SAAADI. The CDR3 spells CASLTGQGGGYTF. DNA of the CDR3: TGCGCCAGCCTCACGGGACAGGGCGGCGGCTACACCTTC.

The J gene is TRBJ1-5, the V gene TRBV11-2; TRBD1 is a possible D gene (5 bases). The V end was cut by 0 bases, the J end by 7 bases, with 13 bases between. Germline values: CDR1 SGHAT, CDR2 FQNNGV. The CDR3 length is 15 residues. The CDR3 DNA reads TGTGCCAGCAGCTTAGATAGGGGTTTCGACCAGCCCCAGCATTTT. Amino acid sequence: CASSLDRGFDQPQHF.

The chain couples TRBV5-6 to TRBJ2-1, with TRBD2 matching 8 bases. This CDR3 comprises 14 residues. Germline V gives CDR1 SGHDT, CDR2 YYEEEE. V dropped 0 bases and J dropped 12; count of bases not matched to a gene: 8. CDR3 sequence (DNA): TGTGCCAGCAGCTTGGTAGGAGCGGGGGAGGTGCAGTTCTTC. Protein: CASSLVGAGEVQFF.

This chain joins TRBV15 and TRBJ1-2, with a possible D match to TRBD1 (5 bases). The germline V gene has CDR1 LNHNV and CDR2 YYDKDF (reference sequence). The CDR3 runs to 13 residues. V was cut by 1 base and J by 3 bases, with 6 bases left in between. CDR3 loop: CATSRAGYYGYTF. As DNA, the CDR3 is TGTGCCACCAGCAGAGCAGGGTACTATGGCTACACCTTC.

V and J are TRBV7-9 and TRBJ1-5, with TRBD1 matching 10 bases. From germline, CDR1 is SEHNR and CDR2 FQNEAQ (reference sequence). The trim removed 10 bases at V and 7 bases at J, leaving 7 bases unmatched. The CDR3 runs 13 residues. The CDR3 protein is CATGTGDLQPQHF. CDR3 nucleotides: TGTGCCACCGGGACAGGGGACCTCCAGCCCCAGCATTTT.

This clone was seen once. The V and J genes are TRBV29-1 and TRBJ2-7, with TRBD1 identical over 8 bases. The V gene's germline CDR1 is SQVTM and CDR2 ANQGSEA. V trimming: 7 bases; J trimming: 0 bases; junction bases outside the gene matches: 5. This CDR3 has 13 amino acids. The CDR3 DNA sequence: TGCAGCGCGCGGACAGGGTCCTCCTACGAGCAGTACTTC. The encoded protein is CSARTGSSYEQYF.

The chain is built from TRBV29-1 and TRBJ2-5; tentatively, D is TRBD2 (5 bases). The germline V gene has CDR1 SQVTM and CDR2 ANQGSEA. V was cut by 6 bases and J by 4 bases, with 12 bases left in between. There are 12 residues in the CDR3. CDR3 in DNA: TGCAGCGTGACTACAAGCGGAGAGACCCAGTACTTC. Translating gives CSVTTSGETQYF.

The CDR3 region is CAAGSFKGQNYEQYF. CDR3 sequence (DNA): TGTGCCGCCGGATCGTTTAAGGGACAGAACTACGAGCAGTACTTC. The J gene is TRBJ2-7, the V gene TRBV6-5; TRBD1 agrees at 7 bases. The CDR3 has 15 residues. The germline V gene encodes CDR1 MNHEY and CDR2 SVGAGI. V gave up 11 bases and J gave up 3 bases; unmatched junction bases: 16.

The rearrangement links TRBV5-1 to TRBJ2-7, with a tentative D call TRBD2 (7 bases). Trimming shortened V by 2 bases and J by 5 bases, and 14 bases separated the two germline ends. This CDR3 is built from 14 residues. The germline gives CDR1 SGHRS, CDR2 YFSETQ. DNA of the CDR3: TGCGCCAGCAGCTTTAGGACGGGGGGCAACGAGCAGTACTTC. Residues: CASSFRTGGNEQYF.

The chain recombines TRBV24-1 with TRBJ2-1; TRBD1 is a possible D gene (5 bases). V lost 3 bases and J lost 6, with 14 bases in between. This CDR3 contains 15 residues. Germline V gives CDR1 KGHDR, CDR2 SFDVKD. The CDR3 sequence: CATSDGRRVSNEQFF. CDR3 coding DNA: TGTGCCACCAGTGATGGTCGCAGGGTGTCCAATGAGCAGTTCTTC.

The chain carries TRBV5-1 and TRBJ1-1; unclear D gene. CDR3 length equals 15 residues. Germline CDR1 reads SGHRS; CDR2 reads YFSETQ. Trimming removed 4 bases from V and 1 base from J, with 14 bases in between. CDR3 residues: CASSREQPGNTEAFF. The CDR3 nucleotides are TGCGCCAGCAGCCGGGAACAACCAGGGAACACTGAAGCTTTCTTT. Based on the CDR3 plus reference TRBV5-1 and TRBJ1-1, the full variable domain is KAGVTQTPRYLIKTRGQQVTLSCSPISGHRSVSWYQQTPGQGLQFLFEYFSETQRNKGNFPGRFSGRQFSNSRSEMNVSTLELGDSALYLCASSREQPGNTEAFFGQGTRLTVV.

J is TRBJ1-2 and V is TRBV2, with D tentatively TRBD1 (6 bases). Germline CDR1 and CDR2: SNHLY and FYNNEI. There are 13 residues in the CDR3. Trimming stripped 7 bases from V and 7 bases from J, with 16 bases between. CDR3 DNA sequence: TGTGCCAGCACCGAGGACAGCCTACGTGGCTACACCTTC. This codes for CASTEDSLRGYTF.